This TCR beta chain was retrieved from a study of T-cell memory formation after mild COVID-19. Looking at the study overall: Among the donors, TCR clusters were largely specific to each donor. Study outcomes and limitations: Cross-reactive memory apparently joined, as some responding clones appeared in pre-infection memory. For second-wave clones that peaked at day 37, SARS-CoV-2 specificity went unverified. Of the contracting clones, CD4+ ones lay mainly in CM and EM, and CD8+ ones in EMRA.

TCRdb fed the 5' RACE reads into MiXCR, producing one record per CDR3 protein. The table lists approximately 440,000 distinct CDR3 sequences, about 20% of them singletons, with roughly 8.4% in the top ten. Comments on this clonotype: Its matching antigen is unknown.

The CDR3 has 14 residues. The germline V gene has CDR1 SQVTM and CDR2 ANQGSEA. V trimming: 6 bases; J trimming: 1 base; junction bases outside the gene matches: 4. The chain is built from TRBV29-1 and TRBJ1-1, with 11 bases lining up with TRBD1. Sequencing was performed on PBMCs or a T cell subset sorted from them (not recorded which). The TCR was taken from an adult woman who had mild COVID-19 (a few samples of this study predate the infection). Cell type and time point are not known. CDR3: CSVGQGGRNTEAFF. DNA of the CDR3: TGCAGCGTGGGACAGGGGGGTAGGAACACTGAAGCTTTCTTT.